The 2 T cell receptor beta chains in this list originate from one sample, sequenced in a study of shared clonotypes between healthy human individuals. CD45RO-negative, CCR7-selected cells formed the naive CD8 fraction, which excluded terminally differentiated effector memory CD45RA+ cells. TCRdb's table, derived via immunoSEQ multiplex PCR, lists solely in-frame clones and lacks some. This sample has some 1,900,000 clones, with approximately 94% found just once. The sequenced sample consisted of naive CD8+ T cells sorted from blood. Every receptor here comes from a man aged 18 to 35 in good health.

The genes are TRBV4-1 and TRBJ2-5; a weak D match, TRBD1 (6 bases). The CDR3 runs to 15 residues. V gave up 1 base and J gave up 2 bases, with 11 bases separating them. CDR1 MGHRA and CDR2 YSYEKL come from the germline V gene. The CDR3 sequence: CASSQVNRVQETQYF. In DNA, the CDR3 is TGCGCCAGCAGCCAAGTGAACAGGGTACAAGAGACCCAGTACTTC.

The CDR3 sequence is CASSDPTGRSTDTQYF. The CDR3, as DNA: TGTGCCAGCAGTGACCCGACAGGGCGGTCCACAGATACGCAGTATTTT. The V call is TRBV2, the J call TRBJ2-3, with 7 positions matching TRBD1. Germline loops: CDR1 SNHLY, CDR2 FYNNEI. V lost 3 bases, J lost 2 bases, and 8 bases stayed unmatched. The CDR3 runs 16 residues.